This is a list of T cell receptor beta chains from one sample in a study of T-cell reconstitution after alpha-beta-depleted transplantation in children. TCRdb re-analysed the PCR reads in MiXCR, keeping a single row per CDR3 protein. Among 580,000 or so distinct CDR3 sequences, more than 20% were seen once, and the ten largest hold roughly 14%. The specimen comprised PBMCs, mostly from graft donor cells, sampled 360 days after TCRalphabeta/CD19-depleted stem cell transplant. These receptors came from a boy under two years old who had a stem cell transplant for acute myeloid leukemia, so the T cells may come from the graft donor. Both conserved end residues are part of each CDR3. D genes are given only for firm matches. A row's size may be missing; if present it is once, few, many or a size class.

j_call: TRBJ1-4
v_call: TRBV12-3/TRBV12-4
d_call: NA
clone_size: many
cdr3_aa: CASSLADRLQLFF
cdr3_nt: TGTGCCAGCAGTTTAGCCGACCGGCTCCAACTGTTTTTT

j_call: TRBJ1-5
v_call: TRBV6-2/TRBV6-3
d_call: NA
clone_size: few
cdr3_aa: CASSYSNEGTQHF
cdr3_nt: TGTGCCAGCAGTTACTCGAATGAGGGCACCCAGCATTTT

j_call: TRBJ1-2
v_call: TRBV20-1
d_call: NA
clone_size: NA
cdr3_aa: CSASARKVSTNYGYTF
cdr3_nt: TGCAGTGCTAGCGCGAGAAAAGTTTCCACTAACTATGGCTACACCTTC

j_call: TRBJ2-3
v_call: TRBV5-1
d_call: TRBD1
clone_size: many
cdr3_aa: CASSLEDRYRADTQYF
cdr3_nt: TGCGCCAGCAGCTTGGAGGACAGGTATCGTGCAGATACGCAGTATTTT

j_call: TRBJ2-1
v_call: TRBV20-1
d_call: NA
clone_size: many
cdr3_aa: CSARTLSGLNNEQFF
cdr3_nt: TGCAGTGCTAGAACGTTGTCAGGGTTAAACAATGAGCAGTTCTTC

j_call: TRBJ2-5
v_call: TRBV4-3
d_call: NA
clone_size: NA
cdr3_aa: CASSQGGTDQETQYF
cdr3_nt: TGCGCCAGCAGCCAAGGGGGAACCGACCAAGAGACCCAGTACTTC

j_call: TRBJ1-1
v_call: TRBV5-5
d_call: NA
clone_size: NA
cdr3_aa: CASSFPPGNTEAFF
cdr3_nt: TGTGCCAGCAGCTTTCCCCCAGGGAACACTGAAGCTTTCTTT

j_call: TRBJ2-7
v_call: TRBV3-1
d_call: NA
clone_size: many
cdr3_aa: CASSQGGRSYEQYF
cdr3_nt: TGTGCCAGCAGCCAAGGCGGACGGTCCTACGAGCAGTACTTC

j_call: TRBJ2-3
v_call: TRBV7-9
d_call: NA
clone_size: NA
cdr3_aa: CASSGKGADTQYF
cdr3_nt: TGTGCCAGCAGCGGGAAAGGCGCCGATACGCAGTATTTT

j_call: TRBJ2-5
v_call: TRBV5-4
d_call: TRBD2
clone_size: NA
cdr3_aa: CASSLGRGLAGAQETQYF
cdr3_nt: TGTGCCAGCAGCTTGGGACGCGGTCTAGCGGGGGCCCAAGAGACCCAGTACTTC

j_call: TRBJ2-3
v_call: TRBV20-1
d_call: NA
clone_size: few
cdr3_aa: CSARFVGMAAHSADTQYF
cdr3_nt: TGCAGTGCTAGGTTTGTGGGGATGGCGGCCCATTCAGCAGATACGCAGTATTTT

j_call: TRBJ2-2
v_call: TRBV6-5
d_call: NA
clone_size: few
cdr3_aa: CASSYSAGNRRDAGELFF
cdr3_nt: TGTGCCAGCAGTTACTCGGCCGGGAACCGAAGGGATGCCGGGGAGCTGTTTTTT

j_call: TRBJ2-1
v_call: TRBV27
d_call: TRBD2
clone_size: few
cdr3_aa: CASSLWTSGGLGNEQFF
cdr3_nt: TGTGCCAGCAGTCTCTGGACTAGCGGGGGTCTAGGGAATGAGCAGTTCTTC

j_call: TRBJ2-5
v_call: TRBV4-3
d_call: NA
clone_size: many
cdr3_aa: CASSQMVRETQYF
cdr3_nt: TGCGCCAGCAGCCAGATGGTGCGAGAGACCCAGTACTTC

j_call: TRBJ2-5
v_call: TRBV12-3/TRBV12-4
d_call: TRBD1
clone_size: many
cdr3_aa: CASSPGQDQETQYF
cdr3_nt: TGTGCCAGCAGCCCCGGACAGGATCAAGAGACCCAGTACTTC

j_call: TRBJ1-1
v_call: TRBV29-1
d_call: NA
clone_size: many
cdr3_aa: CSVGDREAFF
cdr3_nt: TGCAGCGTTGGGGACCGAGAAGCTTTCTTT

j_call: TRBJ2-2
v_call: TRBV24-1
d_call: NA
clone_size: NA
cdr3_aa: CATSDFRAGPNTGELFF
cdr3_nt: TGTGCCACCAGTGATTTCAGGGCGGGGCCGAACACCGGGGAGCTGTTTTTT

j_call: TRBJ2-1
v_call: TRBV24-1
d_call: TRBD2
clone_size: NA
cdr3_aa: CATSDGTIDEQFF
cdr3_nt: TGTGCCACCAGTGATGGGACTATAGATGAGCAGTTCTTC

j_call: TRBJ1-6
v_call: TRBV25-1
d_call: NA
clone_size: many
cdr3_aa: CASSESRQGQDSPLHF
cdr3_nt: TGTGCCAGCAGTGAATCCCGGCAGGGGCAAGATTCACCCCTCCACTTT

j_call: TRBJ2-2
v_call: TRBV12-3/TRBV12-4
d_call: TRBD1
clone_size: many
cdr3_aa: CASRGTGQTGELFF
cdr3_nt: TGTGCCAGCAGGGGGACAGGGCAGACCGGGGAGCTGTTTTTT

j_call: TRBJ1-2
v_call: TRBV6-5
d_call: NA
clone_size: NA
cdr3_aa: CASSYSGTGSYGYTF
cdr3_nt: TGTGCCAGCAGTTACTCCGGAACAGGGAGCTATGGCTACACCTTC

j_call: TRBJ2-3
v_call: TRBV15
d_call: NA
clone_size: many
cdr3_aa: CATSRDLSTDTQYF
cdr3_nt: TGTGCCACCAGCAGAGATCTAAGCACAGATACGCAGTATTTT

j_call: TRBJ1-4
v_call: TRBV27
d_call: NA
clone_size: NA
cdr3_aa: CASKGSATNEKLFF
cdr3_nt: TGTGCCAGCAAGGGTAGCGCAACTAATGAAAAACTGTTTTTT

j_call: TRBJ1-1
v_call: TRBV29-1
d_call: NA
clone_size: many
cdr3_aa: CSVEQGFGTEAFF
cdr3_nt: TGCAGCGTTGAGCAGGGCTTTGGCACTGAAGCTTTCTTT

j_call: TRBJ2-1
v_call: TRBV20-1
d_call: TRBD2
clone_size: few
cdr3_aa: CSAPLADYNEQFF
cdr3_nt: TGCAGTGCGCCACTAGCGGATTACAATGAGCAGTTCTTC

j_call: TRBJ2-1
v_call: TRBV4-1
d_call: TRBD2
clone_size: few
cdr3_aa: CASSPTSGANNEQFF
cdr3_nt: TGCGCCAGCAGTCCGACTAGCGGGGCTAACAATGAGCAGTTCTTC

j_call: TRBJ2-5
v_call: TRBV25-1
d_call: NA
clone_size: NA
cdr3_aa: CASRDKRYQETQYF
cdr3_nt: TGTGCCAGCAGGGACAAACGGTACCAAGAGACCCAGTACTTC

j_call: TRBJ2-1
v_call: TRBV4-2
d_call: TRBD2
clone_size: NA
cdr3_aa: CASSQGVLAVREQFF
cdr3_nt: TGTGCCAGCAGCCAAGGGGTACTAGCGGTGCGTGAGCAGTTCTTC

j_call: TRBJ2-5
v_call: TRBV7-2
d_call: TRBD2
clone_size: many
cdr3_aa: CASSGTSGGETQYF
cdr3_nt: TGTGCCAGTTCCGGGACTAGCGGGGGAGAGACCCAGTACTTC

j_call: TRBJ1-1
v_call: TRBV29-1
d_call: NA
clone_size: NA
cdr3_aa: CSVVRQVTEAFF
cdr3_nt: TGCAGCGTTGTAAGACAGGTCACTGAAGCTTTCTTT

j_call: TRBJ2-7
v_call: TRBV29-1
d_call: TRBD1
clone_size: NA
cdr3_aa: CSVVDRAYEQYF
cdr3_nt: TGCAGCGTTGTCGACAGGGCCTACGAGCAGTACTTC

j_call: TRBJ2-1
v_call: TRBV3-1
d_call: TRBD1
clone_size: NA
cdr3_aa: CASSHGTGGMNEQFF
cdr3_nt: TGTGCCAGCAGCCATGGGACAGGGGGCATGAATGAGCAGTTCTTC

j_call: TRBJ2-1
v_call: TRBV6-2/TRBV6-3
d_call: TRBD2
clone_size: NA
cdr3_aa: CASSYGLAQFF
cdr3_nt: TGTGCCAGCAGTTATGGACTAGCTCAGTTCTTC

j_call: TRBJ2-3
v_call: TRBV11-2
d_call: NA
clone_size: NA
cdr3_aa: CASSLVGQVEDTQYF
cdr3_nt: TGTGCCAGCAGCTTAGTTGGGCAGGTGGAAGATACGCAGTATTTT

j_call: TRBJ2-1
v_call: TRBV21-1
d_call: NA
clone_size: NA
cdr3_aa: CASSKGGVTEQFF
cdr3_nt: TGTGCCAGCAGCAAAGGGGGGGTCACTGAGCAGTTCTTC

j_call: TRBJ2-1
v_call: TRBV6-5
d_call: NA
clone_size: NA
cdr3_aa: CASSYRGGKGYNEQFF
cdr3_nt: TGTGCCAGCAGTTACCGAGGTGGAAAGGGCTACAATGAGCAGTTCTTC

j_call: TRBJ2-7
v_call: TRBV6-2/TRBV6-3
d_call: TRBD1
clone_size: few
cdr3_aa: CASSYSRQGAYYEQYF
cdr3_nt: TGTGCCAGCAGTTACTCCAGGCAGGGGGCCTACTACGAGCAGTACTTC